This T cell receptor beta chain was obtained from a study of T-cell reconstitution after alpha-beta-depleted transplantation in children. The CDR3 sequence is 17 residues long. The trim removed 8 bases at V and 5 bases at J, leaving 21 bases unmatched. Library preparation (for TCRbeta) was performed with unique molecular identifiers. TCRdb redid the calling of the PCR reads with MiXCR, one entry per CDR3 protein. The sample consists of roughly 180,000 distinct CDR3 sequences, just over 14% of them appearing once. This rearrangement joins TRBV5-7 to TRBJ2-5; 7 nucleotides agree with TRBD2. TRBV5-7 is an open reading frame whose function is uncertain. Sequencing used PBMCs from the stem cell graft donor, obtained from the stem cell graft. The sequence was obtained from a human donor who donated a stem cell graft to a child with acute lymphoblastic leukemia. The CDR3 is CARSPSGAGVPWETQYF. For the CDR3, the DNA is TGTGCCAGGAGCCCCAGCGGGGCGGGAGTCCCCTGGGAGACCCAGTACTTC.